This TCR beta chain was documented in a study of T cell responses to AZD1222 COVID-19 vaccine. Libraries were prepared by immunoSEQ multiplex PCR; TCRdb keeps only in-frame clonotypes and omits some of them. Of fewer than 200,000 clones detected, roughly 91% appear once; the ten largest clones hold about 1.5%. Germline V gene sequence: CDR1 SGHAT, CDR2 FQNNGV. Trimming removed 5 bases from V and 6 bases from J, with 16 bases in between. The CDR3 length is 14 residues. The clonotype was recovered from an adult in good health. The specimen was peripheral blood, collected on day 0 of AZD1222 vaccination. J is TRBJ1-2 and V is TRBV11-2, with a tentative D call TRBD1 (5 bases). The CDR3 DNA follows: TGTGCCAGCAGCCCGATAAGGGGATTTGATGGCTACACCTTC. This encodes CASSPIRGFDGYTF.